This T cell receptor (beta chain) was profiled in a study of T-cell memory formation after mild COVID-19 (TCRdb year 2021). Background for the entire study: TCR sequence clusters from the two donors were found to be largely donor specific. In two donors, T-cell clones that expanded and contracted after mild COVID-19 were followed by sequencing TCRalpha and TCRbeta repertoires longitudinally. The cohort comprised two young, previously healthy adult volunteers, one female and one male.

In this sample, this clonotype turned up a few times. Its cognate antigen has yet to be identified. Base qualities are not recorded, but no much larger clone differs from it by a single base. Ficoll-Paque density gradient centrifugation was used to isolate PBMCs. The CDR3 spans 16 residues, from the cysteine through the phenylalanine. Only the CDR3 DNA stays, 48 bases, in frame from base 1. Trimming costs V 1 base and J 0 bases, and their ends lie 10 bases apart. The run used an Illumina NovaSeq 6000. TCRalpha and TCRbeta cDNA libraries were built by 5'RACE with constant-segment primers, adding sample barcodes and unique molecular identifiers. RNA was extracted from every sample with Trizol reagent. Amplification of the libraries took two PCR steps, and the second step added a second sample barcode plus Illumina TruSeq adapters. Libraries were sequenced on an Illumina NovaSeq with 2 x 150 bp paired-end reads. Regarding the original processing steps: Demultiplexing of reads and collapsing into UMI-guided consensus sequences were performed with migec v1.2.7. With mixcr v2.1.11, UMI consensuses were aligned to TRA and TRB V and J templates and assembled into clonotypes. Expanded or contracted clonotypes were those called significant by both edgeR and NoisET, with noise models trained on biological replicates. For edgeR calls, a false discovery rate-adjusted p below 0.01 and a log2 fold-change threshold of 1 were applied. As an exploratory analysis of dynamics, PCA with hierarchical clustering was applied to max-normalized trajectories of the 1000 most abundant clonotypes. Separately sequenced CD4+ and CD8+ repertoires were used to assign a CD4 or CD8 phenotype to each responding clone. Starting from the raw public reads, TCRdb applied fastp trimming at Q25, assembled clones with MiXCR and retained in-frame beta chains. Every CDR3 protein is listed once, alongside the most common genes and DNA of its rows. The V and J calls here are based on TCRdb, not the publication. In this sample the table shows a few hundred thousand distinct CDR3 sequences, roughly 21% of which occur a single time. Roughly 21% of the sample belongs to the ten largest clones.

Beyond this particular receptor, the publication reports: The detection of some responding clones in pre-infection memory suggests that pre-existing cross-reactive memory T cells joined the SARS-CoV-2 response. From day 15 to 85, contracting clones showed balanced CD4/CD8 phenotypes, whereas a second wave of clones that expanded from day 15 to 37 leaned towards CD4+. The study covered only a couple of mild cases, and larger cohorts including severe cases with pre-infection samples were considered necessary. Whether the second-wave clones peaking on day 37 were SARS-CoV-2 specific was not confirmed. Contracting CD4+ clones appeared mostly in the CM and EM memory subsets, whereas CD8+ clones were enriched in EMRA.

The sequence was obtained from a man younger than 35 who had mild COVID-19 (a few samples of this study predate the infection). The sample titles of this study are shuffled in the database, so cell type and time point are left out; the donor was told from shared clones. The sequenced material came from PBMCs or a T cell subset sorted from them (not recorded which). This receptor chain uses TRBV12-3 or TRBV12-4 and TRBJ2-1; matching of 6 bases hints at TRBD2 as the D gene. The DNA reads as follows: TGTGCCAGCAGTTTAGTTCTCGGGAGCTCCTACAATGAGCAGTTCTTC. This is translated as CASSLVLGSSYNEQFF.